The 29 T cell receptor beta chains below come from one sample, sequenced in a study of blood T cell repertoires in COVID-19. This table comes from immunoSEQ multiplex PCR, and its TCRdb copy is limited to in-frame clones, with some not included. This sample yields about 250,000 clones, of which roughly 85% are seen a single time; approximately 3.3% belongs to the top ten. The sequencing sample was made of peripheral blood. The source is a man aged 18 to 29 with active or convalescent COVID-19.

The genes are TRBV9 and TRBJ1-3, with unresolved D. Trimming took off 0 bases at V and 4 bases at J, with 8 bases between the two ends. The CDR3 has 14 amino acids. Germline V lookup: CDR1 SGDLS, CDR2 YYNGEE. CDR3 sequence: CASSVAGFGNTIYF. The CDR3 DNA sequence: TGTGCCAGCAGCGTAGCTGGCTTCGGAAACACCATATATTTT.

This rearrangement joins TRBV29-1 to TRBJ2-1; D gene unclear. V was pared by 8 bases and J by 0 bases, with 20 bases between. CDR3 size: 16 residues. Germline CDR1 reads SQVTM; CDR2 reads ANQGSEA. The CDR3 loop is CSTQAPTLDSYNEQFF. The CDR3, as DNA: TGCAGCACCCAGGCACCGACATTAGACTCCTACAATGAGCAGTTCTTC.

The V and J genes are TRBV5-6 and TRBJ2-1, with D perhaps TRBD1 (6 bases). This CDR3 contains 14 residues. Germline CDR1 is SGHDT and CDR2 is YYEEEE. Trimming removed 2 bases at V and 6 bases at J, with 12 bases between. The CDR3 region is CASSLGGALNEQFF. The CDR3 bases are TGTGCCAGCAGCTTAGGGGGAGCACTCAATGAGCAGTTCTTC.

This chain connects TRBV7-2 to TRBJ1-4, with TRBD1 matching over 7 bases. V gave up 6 bases and J gave up 8 bases; unmatched junction bases: 9. Germline-derived CDR1 and CDR2 are SGHTA and FQGNSA. CDR3 length equals 14 residues. CDR3: CASSFDRVGEKLFF. CDR3 nucleotides: TGTGCCAGCAGTTTTGACAGGGTTGGAGAAAAACTGTTTTTT.

The gene calls are TRBV5-4 and TRBJ2-2; 10 nucleotides align to TRBD2. Trimming at V came to 3 bases and at J to 7 bases, leaving 9 bases not matched to a gene. The CDR3 has 16 residues. The germline gives CDR1 SGHNT, CDR2 YYREEE (reference sequence). The CDR3 DNA reads TGTGCCAGCAGCTCTAGCGGGGGCCTCGAAATCGGGGAGCTGTTTTTT. Translation gives CASSSSGGLEIGELFF.

The rearrangement links TRBV30 to TRBJ2-1; no reliable D call. Trimming took 5 bases from V and 10 from J, leaving 15 bases between them. The germline gives CDR1 GTSNPN, CDR2 SVGIG (reference sequence). The CDR3 is made up of 12 amino acids. CDR3 region: CAWGQYQAEQFF. The CDR3, as DNA: TGTGCCTGGGGTCAGTATCAGGCGGAGCAGTTCTTC.

CDR3 residues: CASSSGAGQPQHF. As DNA, the CDR3 is TGTGCCAGCAGTTCAGGGGCAGGTCAGCCCCAGCATTTT. The chain links TRBV27 to TRBJ1-5; D may be TRBD1 (6 bases). The CDR3 sequence is 13 residues long. V dropped 4 bases and J dropped 6 bases, with 10 bases sitting between them. CDR1 MNHEY and CDR2 SMNVEV come from the germline V gene (reference sequence).

This clone was seen just once. The V and J genes are TRBV5-5 and TRBJ1-5; 12 nucleotides match TRBD1. V dropped 6 bases and J dropped 7; count of bases not matched to a gene: 8. Germline lookup yields CDR1 SGHKS and CDR2 YYEKEE (reference sequence). This CDR3 spans 15 amino acids. The CDR3 loop is CASIGTGGERQPQHF. In nucleotides, the CDR3 is TGTGCCAGCATCGGGACAGGGGGCGAACGCCAGCCCCAGCATTTT. Filled out from reference TRBV5-5 and TRBJ1-5, the complete variable domain reads DAGVTQSPTHLIKTRGQQVTLRCSPISGHKSVSWYQQVLGQGPQFIFQYYEKEERGRGNFPDRFSARQFPNYSSELNVNALLLGDSALYLCASIGTGGERQPQHFGDGTRLSIL.

In its sample, this clone was seen once. The V and J genes are TRBV4-1 and TRBJ1-1, with D unresolved. CDR3 length: 16 amino acids. Trimming pared 0 bases from V and 1 base from J, leaving 12 bases between. From germline, CDR1 is MGHRA and CDR2 YSYEKL. As DNA, the CDR3 is TGCGCCAGCAGCCAAGACTCAGCAGGAGGGAACACTGAAGCTTTCTTT. It specifies CASSQDSAGGNTEAFF.

This clone was seen only once. V is TRBV7-2 and J is TRBJ1-2, with 9 bases aligning to TRBD1. V lost 6 bases and J lost 13; bases outside the gene matches: 15. This CDR3 contains 14 residues. CDR1 is SGHTA, CDR2 FQGNSA, per germline. The DNA for the CDR3 is TGTGCCAGCAGGCGAGACAGGGGGATAGATTCTTGCACCTTC. The encoded protein is CASRRDRGIDSCTF.

This clone showed up just once. The genes are TRBV5-1 and TRBJ2-3; TRBD2 aligns across 11 bases. Trimming cost V 0 bases and J 4 bases; bases outside gene matches: 10. The germline V gene has CDR1 SGHRS and CDR2 YFSETQ. The length of the CDR3 is 18 residues. CDR3 region: CASSLAWASGGIADTQYF. The CDR3 DNA is TGCGCCAGCAGCTTGGCCTGGGCTAGCGGGGGGATTGCAGATACGCAGTATTTT.

This clone was detected only a few times. V usage is TRBV30 and J usage is TRBJ1-1; D is ambiguous. This CDR3 contains 15 residues. Germline V gives CDR1 GTSNPN, CDR2 SVGIG (reference sequence). V was shortened by 0 bases and J by 0 bases, with 11 bases between the two germline ends. CDR3 DNA: TGTGCCTGGAGTGTACTTGGCAGGATGAACACTGAAGCTTTCTTT. Amino acids: CAWSVLGRMNTEAFF.

Only a few counts were recorded for this clone. This sequence joins TRBV11-2 and TRBJ1-3, with 8 bases that match TRBD1. The CDR3 is 15 residues long. V trimming: 3 bases; J trimming: 8 bases; junction bases outside the gene matches: 9. Per the germline V gene, CDR1 is SGHAT and CDR2 is FQNNGV. In DNA form, the CDR3 reads TGTGCCAGCAGCTTGTCGTGGCAGGGGGCGGACACCATATATTTT. Translating it yields CASSLSWQGADTIYF.

The rearrangement uses TRBV28 and TRBJ2-3; 10 positions agree with TRBD2. Trimming removed 1 base from V and 0 bases from J; junction bases left unmatched: 16. The CDR3 has 21 residues. CDR1 MDHEN and CDR2 SYDVKM come from the germline V gene. The CDR3 spells CASSLYPSGTSDGSSTDTQYF. The CDR3 DNA sequence: TGTGCCAGCAGTTTATACCCTTCCGGGACTAGCGACGGCTCTAGCACAGATACGCAGTATTTT.

The chain recombines TRBV7-2 with TRBJ1-4; D remains unclear. V was shortened by 7 bases and J by 4 bases, with 4 bases between the two germline ends. The CDR3 totals 11 residues. Germline CDR1 SGHTA, CDR2 FQGNSA. The CDR3 region has the DNA TGTGCCAGCACTAGTAATGAAAAACTGTTTTTT. Protein: CASTSNEKLFF.

This clone occurred once. The chain couples TRBV5-6 to TRBJ2-2; 11 nucleotides agree with TRBD2. Germline V lookup: CDR1 SGHDT, CDR2 YYEEEE. The CDR3 length is 19 residues. V was clipped by 4 bases and J by 0 bases; unmatched bases: 11. The CDR3 protein is CASSPVGLAGGPNTGELFF. CDR3 DNA: TGTGCCAGCAGCCCGGTCGGGCTAGCGGGGGGTCCGAACACCGGGGAGCTGTTTTTT.

The rearrangement links TRBV6-6 to TRBJ2-6; D gene ambiguous. There are 17 residues in the CDR3. The V gene lost 5 bases and the J gene lost 0 bases, with 14 bases spanning the gap. CDR1 and CDR2 (germline): MNHNY, SVGAGI (reference sequence). The CDR3 coding sequence is TGTGCCAGCAGTCCTTCTCAGAGGCTCTCTGGGGCCAACGTCCTGACTTTC. It encodes CASSPSQRLSGANVLTF.

V gene TRBV2 combines with J gene TRBJ2-1; D might be TRBD2 (5 bases). Germline loops: CDR1 SNHLY, CDR2 FYNNEI. This CDR3 is 15 amino acids long. V gave up 5 bases and J gave up 2 bases, with 13 bases separating them. In DNA form, the CDR3 reads TGTGCCAGCAGTCGCAGCGGAGATACCTACAATGAGCAGTTCTTC. It is translated as CASSRSGDTYNEQFF.

The chain employs TRBV3-1 (or the pseudogene TRBV3-2) and TRBJ1-2, with D perhaps TRBD1 (6 bases). Trimming stripped 3 bases from V and 4 bases from J, with 12 bases between. CDR1 is LGHDT, CDR2 YNNKEL, per germline (reference sequence). The CDR3 totals 14 residues. CDR3 bases: TGTGCCAGCAGCCAGTCAGGGGAGGGCTATGGCTACACCTTC. The encoded protein is CASSQSGEGYGYTF.

V gene TRBV5-8 combines with J gene TRBJ2-2; no definite D call. Germline assignment: CDR1 SGHTS and CDR2 YDEGEE. Trimming took 2 bases from V and 10 from J, leaving 6 bases between them. This CDR3 is built from 11 residues. CDR3 residues: CASSFSLELFF. The DNA of the CDR3 is TGTGCCAGCAGCTTTTCGTTGGAGCTGTTTTTT.

The rearrangement joins TRBV6-5 to TRBJ1-3; the D gene is possibly TRBD1 (5 bases). V dropped 0 bases and J dropped 6 bases, with 15 bases sitting between them. There are 16 residues in the CDR3. Germline loops: CDR1 MNHEY, CDR2 SVGAGI. For the CDR3, the DNA is TGTGCCAGCAGTTACTCGGGGGGAGGGGCGCAAAACACCATATATTTT. Its translation is CASSYSGGGAQNTIYF.

V gene TRBV2 combines with J gene TRBJ2-5; 8 bases map to TRBD2. This CDR3 region has 16 residues. V gave up 6 bases and J gave up 1 base; unmatched junction bases: 10. Germline V gives CDR1 SNHLY, CDR2 FYNNEI. CDR3 sequence: CASRDLAGQTQETQYF. The CDR3 DNA is TGTGCCAGCAGAGATCTAGCGGGTCAAACCCAAGAGACCCAGTACTTC.

This sequence joins TRBV6-5 and TRBJ2-1, with TRBD2 matching over 7 bases. J gave up 6 bases and V 2 bases, and 10 bases lay outside the gene matches. Per the germline V gene, CDR1 is MNHEY and CDR2 is SVGAGI. The CDR3 loop spans 16 amino acids. Here the CDR3 reads CASSYPSGWGGNEQFF. The CDR3 region has the DNA TGTGCCAGCAGTTACCCTAGCGGATGGGGTGGCAATGAGCAGTTCTTC.

This chain connects TRBV7-9 to TRBJ1-1; D perhaps matches TRBD1 (6 bases). There are 16 residues in the CDR3. The V end lost 4 bases, the J end lost 4 bases, and 19 bases lay between the germline ends. CDR1 and CDR2 from the germline V gene are SEHNR and FQNEAQ (reference sequence). The CDR3 DNA follows: TGTGCCAGCAGCTCGGGCCATAATCAAGGGGGCACTGAAGCTTTCTTT. Its translation: CASSSGHNQGGTEAFF.

The CDR3 loop is CASSLTREGPDTQYF. CDR3 nucleotide sequence: TGCGCCAGCAGCTTGACGCGGGAGGGCCCAGATACGCAGTATTTT. The chain uses TRBV5-1 and TRBJ2-3, with 9 bases lining up with TRBD2. V was clipped by 1 base and J by 4 bases; unmatched bases: 4. The germline V gene encodes CDR1 SGHRS and CDR2 YFSETQ. The CDR3 covers 15 residues.

V and J are TRBV29-1 and TRBJ1-2; D ambiguous. The CDR3 is 11 amino acids. Per germline, CDR1 SQVTM and CDR2 ANQGSEA. V lost 3 bases, J lost 4 bases, and 6 bases lay in between. CDR3 sequence reads: CSVERVYGYTF. The DNA of the CDR3 is TGCAGCGTTGAGCGAGTCTATGGCTACACCTTC.

The table lists this clone with a count of one. The CDR3 DNA sequence: TGTGCCAGTAGCTTCCATAGGACTAGCGGGGGGACCGGGGAGCTGTTTTTT. It is translated as CASSFHRTSGGTGELFF. The chain has TRBV19 and TRBJ2-2, with TRBD2 identical over 14 bases. Germline CDR1 is LNHDA and CDR2 is SQIVND (reference sequence). The CDR3 runs 17 residues. V shed 6 bases and J 5 bases; nucleotides not matched to a gene: 8.

The rearrangement links TRBV5-1 to TRBJ2-5; no clear D. Germline V gene lookup returns CDR1 SGHRS and CDR2 YFSETQ. V was trimmed by 2 bases and J by 1 base, leaving 6 bases between them. The CDR3 is 13 amino acids. CDR3 in amino acids: CASSFLPQETQYF. The CDR3, as DNA: TGCGCCAGCAGCTTTCTACCCCAAGAGACCCAGTACTTC.

This chain joins TRBV6-2 or TRBV6-3 and TRBJ2-7, with D uncertain. This CDR3 contains 13 residues. Germline assignment: CDR1 MNHEY and CDR2 SVGEGT. The germline V and J ends were trimmed by 4 bases and 2 bases, with 9 bases remaining between them. CDR3 residues: CASSLTGPYEQYF. The CDR3 coding sequence is TGTGCCAGCAGTTTAACTGGGCCCTACGAGCAGTACTTC.